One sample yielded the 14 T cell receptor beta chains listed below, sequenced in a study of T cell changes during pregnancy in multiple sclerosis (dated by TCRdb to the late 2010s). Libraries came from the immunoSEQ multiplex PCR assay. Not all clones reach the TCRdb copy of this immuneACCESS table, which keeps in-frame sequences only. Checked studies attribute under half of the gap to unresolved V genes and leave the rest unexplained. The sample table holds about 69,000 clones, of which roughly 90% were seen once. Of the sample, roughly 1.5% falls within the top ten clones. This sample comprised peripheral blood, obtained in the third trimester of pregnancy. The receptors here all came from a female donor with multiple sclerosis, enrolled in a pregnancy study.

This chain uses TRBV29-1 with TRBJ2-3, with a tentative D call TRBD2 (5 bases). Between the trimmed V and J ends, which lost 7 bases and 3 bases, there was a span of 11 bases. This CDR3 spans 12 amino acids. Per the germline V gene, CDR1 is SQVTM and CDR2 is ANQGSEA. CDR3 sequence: CSGTRGTDTQYF. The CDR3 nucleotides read TGCAGCGGAACGCGAGGGACAGATACGCAGTATTTT.

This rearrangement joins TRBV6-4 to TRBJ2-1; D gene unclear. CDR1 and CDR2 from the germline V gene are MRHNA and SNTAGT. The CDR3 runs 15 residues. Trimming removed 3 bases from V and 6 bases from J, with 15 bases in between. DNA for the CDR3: TGTGCCAGCAGTGAGAGCCCTCCCCCGAGCAATGAGCAGTTCTTC. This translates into CASSESPPPSNEQFF.

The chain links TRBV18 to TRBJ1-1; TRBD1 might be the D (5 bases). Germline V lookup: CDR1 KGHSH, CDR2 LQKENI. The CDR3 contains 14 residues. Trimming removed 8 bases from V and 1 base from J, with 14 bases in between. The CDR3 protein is CASRRLGANTEAFF. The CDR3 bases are TGTGCCAGCCGAAGGCTAGGGGCGAACACTGAAGCTTTCTTT.

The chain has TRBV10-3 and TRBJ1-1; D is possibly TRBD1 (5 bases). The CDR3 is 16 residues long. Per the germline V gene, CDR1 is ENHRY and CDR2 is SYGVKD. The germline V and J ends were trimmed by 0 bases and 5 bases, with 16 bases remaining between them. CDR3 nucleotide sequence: TGTGCCATCAGTGAGTCCTCCGGGGGGGGTGAGACTGAAGCTTTCTTT. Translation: CAISESSGGGETEAFF.

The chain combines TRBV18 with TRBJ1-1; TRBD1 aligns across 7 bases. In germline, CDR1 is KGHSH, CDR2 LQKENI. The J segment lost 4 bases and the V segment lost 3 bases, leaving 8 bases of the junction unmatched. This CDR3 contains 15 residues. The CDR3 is CASSPRQGLGTEAFF. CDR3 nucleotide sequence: TGTGCCAGCTCACCGCGACAGGGTCTAGGCACTGAAGCTTTCTTT.

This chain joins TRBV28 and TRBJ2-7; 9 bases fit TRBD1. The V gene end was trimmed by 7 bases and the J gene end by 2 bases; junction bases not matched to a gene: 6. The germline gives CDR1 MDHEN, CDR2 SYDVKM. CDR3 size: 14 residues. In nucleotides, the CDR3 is TGTGCCAGCAACCCGGGACAGGGTCCCTACGAGCAGTACTTC. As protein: CASNPGQGPYEQYF.

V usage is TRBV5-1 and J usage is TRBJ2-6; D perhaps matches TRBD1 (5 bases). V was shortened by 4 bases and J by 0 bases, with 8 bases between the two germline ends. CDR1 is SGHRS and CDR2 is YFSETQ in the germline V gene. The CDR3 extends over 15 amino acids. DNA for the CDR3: TGCGCCAGCAGCCCGACAGACTCTGGGGCCAACGTCCTGACTTTC. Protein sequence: CASSPTDSGANVLTF.

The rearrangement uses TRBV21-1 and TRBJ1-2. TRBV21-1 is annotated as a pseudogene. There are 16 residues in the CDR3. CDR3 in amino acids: CASSKAPWRLGYGYTF. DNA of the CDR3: TGTGCCAGCAGCAAAGCCCCATGGCGGCTTGGCTATGGCTACACCTTC.

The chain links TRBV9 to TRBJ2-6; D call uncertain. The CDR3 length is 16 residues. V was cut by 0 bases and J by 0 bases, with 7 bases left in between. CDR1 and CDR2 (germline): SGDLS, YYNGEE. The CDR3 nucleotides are TGTGCCAGCAGCGTAGGCCGGTTCTCTGGGGCCAACGTCCTGACTTTC. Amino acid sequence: CASSVGRFSGANVLTF.

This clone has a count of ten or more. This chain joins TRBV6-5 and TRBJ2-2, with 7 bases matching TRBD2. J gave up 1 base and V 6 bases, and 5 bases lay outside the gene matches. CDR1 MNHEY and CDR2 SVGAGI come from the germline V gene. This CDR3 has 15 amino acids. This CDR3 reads CASSSGLLNTGELFF. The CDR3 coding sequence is TGTGCCAGCAGCTCGGGACTACTGAACACCGGGGAGCTGTTTTTT.

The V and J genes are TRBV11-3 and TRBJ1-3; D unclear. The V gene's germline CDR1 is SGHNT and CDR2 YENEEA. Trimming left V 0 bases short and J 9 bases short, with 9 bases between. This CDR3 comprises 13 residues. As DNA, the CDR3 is TGTGCCAGCAGCTTAGACCGGGAGAGCACCATATATTTT. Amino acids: CASSLDRESTIYF.

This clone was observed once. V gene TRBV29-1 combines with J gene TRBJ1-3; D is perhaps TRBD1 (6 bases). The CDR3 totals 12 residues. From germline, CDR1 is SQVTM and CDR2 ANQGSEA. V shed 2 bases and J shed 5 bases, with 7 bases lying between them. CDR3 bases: TGCAGCGTTGAAACAGGGAGAAACACCATATATTTT. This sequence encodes CSVETGRNTIYF.

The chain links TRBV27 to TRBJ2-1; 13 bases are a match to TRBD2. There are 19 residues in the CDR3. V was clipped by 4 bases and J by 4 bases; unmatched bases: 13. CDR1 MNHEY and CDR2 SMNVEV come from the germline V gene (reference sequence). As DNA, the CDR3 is TGTGCCAGCAGTTATGGACTAGCGGGGGCTAAACCGGGGTACAATGAGCAGTTCTTC. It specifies CASSYGLAGAKPGYNEQFF.

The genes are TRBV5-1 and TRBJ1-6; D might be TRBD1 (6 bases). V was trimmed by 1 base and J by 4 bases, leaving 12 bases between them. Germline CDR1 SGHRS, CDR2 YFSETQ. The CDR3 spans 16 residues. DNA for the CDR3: TGCGCCAGCAGCTTGTCGGGGGGCAAATATAATTCACCCCTCCACTTT. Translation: CASSLSGGKYNSPLHF.